Below, 10 T cell receptor beta chains from the same sample are listed, as sequenced in a study of OX40 agonist ivuxolimab in advanced cancers. Sequencing used immunoSEQ multiplex PCR; TCRdb keeps in-frame clones, though not all of them. The sample has some 99,000 clones; about 80% are singletons. The input for sequencing was CD4+ or CD8+ T cells sorted from blood, taken in a trial of the OX40 agonist ivuxolimab. Receptors originate from an adult with an advanced solid tumor such as melanoma, head and neck, liver or kidney cancer.

This clone has a single count. This sequence joins TRBV4-1 and TRBJ2-5; no clear D. From germline, CDR1 is MGHRA and CDR2 YSYEKL. Trimming took 4 bases from V and 0 from J, leaving 6 bases between them. The CDR3 length is 13 residues. The CDR3 nucleotides read TGCGCCAGCAGCCCAAGGGACCAAGAGACCCAGTACTTC. Translated: CASSPRDQETQYF.

V gene TRBV11-2 combines with J gene TRBJ1-2, with 7 bases that match TRBD1. V dropped 5 bases and J dropped 4; count of bases not matched to a gene: 7. The CDR3 is made up of 14 amino acids. Germline CDR1 reads SGHAT; CDR2 reads FQNNGV. The CDR3 sequence: CASSPGGQTYGYTF. For the CDR3, the DNA is TGTGCCAGCAGCCCAGGGGGACAGACCTATGGCTACACCTTC. Full variable domain (outside the CDR3, taken from reference TRBV11-2 and TRBJ1-2): EAGVAQSPRYKIIEKRQSVAFWCNPISGHATLYWYQQILGQGPKLLIQFQNNGVVDDSQLPKDRFSAERLKGVDSTLKIQPAKLEDSAVYLCASSPGGQTYGYTFGSGTRLTVV.

This clone was seen only once. This sequence joins TRBV27 and TRBJ2-1; D is possibly TRBD2 (6 bases). CDR3 length: 14 amino acids. The V and J ends lost 2 bases and 7 bases respectively, with 12 bases between them. Germline lookup yields CDR1 MNHEY and CDR2 SMNVEV (reference sequence). CDR3 bases: TGTGCCAGCAGTTTAACCGGGGGACCTAATGAGCAGTTCTTC. It is translated as CASSLTGGPNEQFF.

The V call is TRBV7-3, the J call TRBJ2-7, with 9 bases matching TRBD1. Unmatched junction bases numbered 8, after V lost 5 bases and J lost 3 bases. Germline V gene data show CDR1 as SGHTA and CDR2 as FQGTGA. The CDR3 length is 15 residues. The CDR3 spells CASSDPGQGIYEQYF. The CDR3 DNA reads as TGTGCCAGCAGCGACCCGGGACAGGGAATCTACGAGCAGTACTTC. Variable domain in full (rest from reference TRBV7-3 and TRBJ2-7): GAGVSQTPSNKVTEKGKYVELRCDPISGHTALYWYRQSLGQGPEFLIYFQGTGAADDSGLPNDRFFAVRPEGSVSTLKIQRTERGDSAVYLCASSDPGQGIYEQYFGPGTRLTVT.

The chain combines TRBV11-3 with TRBJ2-4; D unclear. This CDR3 has 15 amino acids. The V end lost 5 bases, the J end lost 2 bases, and 13 bases lay between the germline ends. Germline V lookup: CDR1 SGHNT, CDR2 YENEEA. CDR3 nucleotides: TGTGCCAGCAGCACCCGGACGGATCCCAAAAACATTCAGTACTTC. Translation gives CASSTRTDPKNIQYF.

The chain employs TRBV11-3 and TRBJ2-5, with D possibly matching TRBD1 (6 bases). The V gene lost 5 bases and the J gene lost 5 bases, with 12 bases spanning the gap. Germline-derived CDR1 and CDR2 are SGHNT and YENEEA. The CDR3 consists of 13 residues. CDR3 sequence: CASSPGVAETQYF. CDR3 coding DNA: TGTGCCAGCAGCCCAGGGGTAGCGGAGACCCAGTACTTC.

This sequence joins TRBV7-9 and TRBJ2-3; tentative D call: TRBD1 (6 bases). V was clipped by 5 bases and J by 1 base, with 10 bases between them. This CDR3 has 14 residues. Germline lookup yields CDR1 SEHNR and CDR2 FQNEAQ (reference sequence). CDR3 amino acids: CASSPGHGTDTQYF. The CDR3, as DNA: TGTGCCAGCAGCCCGGGACACGGCACAGATACGCAGTATTTT.

The chain couples TRBV19 to TRBJ2-3, with 11 positions matching TRBD2. In germline, CDR1 is LNHDA, CDR2 SQIVND (reference sequence). The CDR3 consists of 15 residues. V lost 10 bases to trimming and J lost 0 bases; unmatched junction nucleotides: 6. CDR3 loop: CATMTSGISTDTQYF. The CDR3 nucleotides read TGTGCCACAATGACTAGCGGGATTAGCACAGATACGCAGTATTTT.

With respect to this clone: An end of the junction differs from the germline gene, which may be a read error. The chain has TRBV5-4 and TRBJ1-2; a weak D match, TRBD1 (6 bases). Looked up from germline, CDR1 is SGHNT and CDR2 is YYREEE (reference sequence). The CDR3 is 14 residues long. The CDR3 loop reads CASSHPGTNYGYTF. The CDR3 DNA follows: TGCGCCAGCAGCCACCCCGGGACAAACTATGGCTACACCTTC.

The sample holds a few counts of this clone. This chain joins TRBV7-2 and TRBJ2-5; 13 nucleotides line up with TRBD2. V was pared by 5 bases and J by 2 bases, with 14 bases of the junction left unmatched. The CDR3 has 19 residues. Germline CDR1 is SGHTA and CDR2 is FQGNSA. The CDR3 region is CASSRTSGGRPSVQETQYF. The DNA of the CDR3 is TGTGCCAGCAGCAGGACTAGCGGGGGCCGCCCCTCGGTACAAGAGACCCAGTACTTC.